Presented here are 13 T cell receptor beta chains from one specimen sequenced in a study of vaccination effects on CD4 cells after COVID-19. Antigen-specific CD4+ T cells were expanded (with viral peptide pools) by the ViraFEST assay ahead of sequencing. Upon completion of about ten days in culture, CD4+ T cells were isolated. Participants got two doses of BNT162b2 or mRNA-1273 vaccine. Their target antigens are unknown. Sequencing used immunoSEQ multiplex PCR; TCRdb keeps in-frame clones, though not all of them. The sample lists 65,000 to 70,000 clones, 76% occurring once. The sample here was CD4+ T cells from PBMCs cultured with HCoV-OC43 spike peptides, taken after COVID-19 vaccination. This sample's subset: HCoV-OC43 spike overlapping peptide pool stimulation. These receptors were taken from a human donor who received a COVID-19 vaccine.

The CDR3 region is CASSRDRGQHQPQHF. DNA for the CDR3: TGTGCCAGCTCAAGAGACAGGGGGCAACACCAGCCCCAGCATTTT. The V and J genes are TRBV18 and TRBJ1-5, with 10 bases lining up with TRBD1. V lost 5 bases, J lost 7 bases, and 8 bases stayed unmatched. Germline CDR1 reads KGHSH; CDR2 reads LQKENI. The CDR3 runs 15 residues.

This clone was seen just once. The chain employs TRBV5-4 and TRBJ1-6, with 8 bases matching TRBD1. The germline V gene has CDR1 SGHNT and CDR2 YYREEE (reference sequence). The CDR3 sequence is 17 residues long. V was pared by 2 bases and J by 0 bases, with 4 bases of the junction left unmatched. The DNA of the CDR3 is TGTGCCAGCAGCTTAACCCAGGGGGCCTCCTATAATTCACCCCTCCACTTT. Its protein is CASSLTQGASYNSPLHF.

This clone came up a few times. The chain combines TRBV5-6 with TRBJ2-2, with D uncertain. Trimming pared 1 base from V and 1 base from J, leaving 14 bases between. Germline CDR1 and CDR2: SGHDT and YYEEEE. The length of the CDR3 is 17 residues. The CDR3 protein is CASSLLMWVENTGELFF. CDR3 nucleotide sequence: TGTGCCAGCAGCTTGTTAATGTGGGTAGAGAACACCGGGGAGCTGTTTTTT.

The chain joins TRBV6-5 to TRBJ1-4, with D perhaps matching TRBD1 (5 bases). This CDR3 has 14 amino acids. The germline CDR1 and CDR2 sequences are MNHEY and SVGAGI. V was shortened by 8 bases and J by 2 bases, with 12 bases between the two germline ends. The CDR3 reads CASRRDVTNEKLFF. As DNA, the CDR3 is TGTGCCAGCCGCCGGGACGTCACTAATGAAAAACTGTTTTTT.

The chain links TRBV6-5 to TRBJ2-6; D not resolved. The ends were cut back, 7 bases at V and 2 bases at J, with 9 bases in the middle. Germline-derived CDR1 and CDR2 are MNHEY and SVGAGI. This CDR3 region has 14 residues. As DNA, the CDR3 is TGTGCCAGCATTCCAAGGACTGGGGCCAACGTCCTGACTTTC. It translates to CASIPRTGANVLTF.

The J gene is TRBJ2-5, the V gene TRBV5-1, with 13 bases lining up with TRBD2. CDR1 SGHRS and CDR2 YFSETQ come from the germline V gene. V shed 7 bases, J shed 2 bases, and the junction held 5 bases outside the gene matches. The CDR3 runs to 15 residues. The CDR3 sequence: CASSRTSGGQETQYF. CDR3 in DNA: TGCGCCAGCTCCCGGACTAGCGGGGGACAAGAGACCCAGTACTTC.

This chain connects TRBV7-3 to TRBJ2-5, with 9 bases that match TRBD1. The germline gives CDR1 SGHTA, CDR2 FQGTGA. This CDR3 is 15 amino acids long. The ends lost 1 base at V and 5 bases at J; junction bases unmatched: 5. The CDR3 DNA sequence: TGTGCCAGCAGCTTAATGGGACAGGGAGACGAGACCCAGTACTTC. This gives the protein CASSLMGQGDETQYF. Drawing the rest from reference TRBV7-3 and TRBJ2-5, the complete variable domain is GAGVSQTPSNKVTEKGKYVELRCDPISGHTALYWYRQSLGQGPEFLIYFQGTGAADDSGLPNDRFFAVRPEGSVSTLKIQRTERGDSAVYLCASSLMGQGDETQYFGPGTRLLVL.

The rearrangement joins TRBV9 to TRBJ2-1; 11 positions agree with TRBD2. J lost 3 bases, V lost 1 base, and 6 bases had no gene match. The CDR3 loop spans 17 amino acids. CDR1 and CDR2 (germline): SGDLS, YYNGEE. The CDR3 region has the DNA TGTGCCAGCAGCGTAAGCCTAGCGGGGGGCTTCTACAATGAGCAGTTCTTC. Translated: CASSVSLAGGFYNEQFF.

This chain connects TRBV18 to TRBJ1-3, with TRBD1 matching 10 bases. Germline V gene sequence: CDR1 KGHSH, CDR2 LQKENI. J was trimmed by 5 bases and V by 5 bases; bases with no gene match: 6. This CDR3 contains 15 residues. The CDR3 DNA follows: TGTGCCAGCTCAACCGGGACAGGGGACAGAAACACCATATATTTT. Its translation is CASSTGTGDRNTIYF.

This chain links TRBV29-1 with TRBJ1-1, with D possibly TRBD1 on 5 matching bases. The CDR3 is made up of 13 amino acids. Germline CDR1 SQVTM, CDR2 ANQGSEA. Trimming shortened V by 5 bases and J by 8 bases, and 18 bases separated the two germline ends. The CDR3 spells CSVTQVTEGEAFF. CDR3 sequence (DNA): TGCAGCGTTACCCAAGTCACAGAGGGGGAAGCTTTCTTT.

The chain has TRBV6-2 or TRBV6-3 and TRBJ1-2; D remains ambiguous. The germline V gene encodes CDR1 MNHEY and CDR2 SVGEGT. This CDR3 contains 13 residues. V was cut by 2 bases and J by 2 bases, with 6 bases left in between. The CDR3 nucleotides read TGTGCCAGCAGTTACCTGGGGAACTATGGCTACACCTTC. This codes for CASSYLGNYGYTF.

This clone showed up just a few times. J is TRBJ1-5 and V is TRBV7-2; a weak D match, TRBD1 (6 bases). This CDR3 has 15 residues. CDR1 is SGHTA and CDR2 is FQGNSA in the germline V gene. V gave up 3 bases and J gave up 5 bases, with 14 bases separating them. Here the CDR3 reads CASSFTTGAHQPQHF. The CDR3 DNA reads as TGTGCCAGCAGCTTCACTACGGGGGCACATCAGCCCCAGCATTTT.

The chain is built from TRBV28 and TRBJ2-7; either TRBD1 or TRBD2 may fit D (5 bases each). CDR3 length equals 15 residues. Per germline, CDR1 MDHEN and CDR2 SYDVKM. The V end lost 6 bases, the J end lost 3 bases, and 18 bases lay between the germline ends. DNA of the CDR3: TGTGCCAGCAGAGAGAGGGGCGCCGGAAACTACGAGCAGTACGTC. Its protein product is CASRERGAGNYEQYV.